This entry features one T cell receptor beta chain sequence. Trimming removed 5 bases at V and 2 bases at J, with 12 bases between. The CDR3 length is 14 residues. Germline CDR1 reads LNHDA; CDR2 reads SQIVND (reference sequence). This sample is part of a study of blood T cell repertoires in COVID-19. Overall study: The origin of the acute and convalescent COVID-19 samples was the United States, Italy and Spain. The cDNA or gDNA used as material had been derived from T cells, B-cell-depleted T cells, or PBMCs.

Assay used: immunoSEQ multiplex PCR; TCRdb lists only in-frame clones, some missing. The sample lists 140,000 to 150,000 clones; roughly 79% were seen once. The TCR comes from a human donor with acute or convalescent COVID-19. The donor label of this sample is uncertain. The sequenced sample was peripheral blood. The chain combines TRBV19 with TRBJ2-5; D is perhaps TRBD2 (5 bases). The DNA for the CDR3 is TGTGCCAGTAGTCTGGACGGGATGCAAGAGACCCAGTACTTC. It specifies CASSLDGMQETQYF.